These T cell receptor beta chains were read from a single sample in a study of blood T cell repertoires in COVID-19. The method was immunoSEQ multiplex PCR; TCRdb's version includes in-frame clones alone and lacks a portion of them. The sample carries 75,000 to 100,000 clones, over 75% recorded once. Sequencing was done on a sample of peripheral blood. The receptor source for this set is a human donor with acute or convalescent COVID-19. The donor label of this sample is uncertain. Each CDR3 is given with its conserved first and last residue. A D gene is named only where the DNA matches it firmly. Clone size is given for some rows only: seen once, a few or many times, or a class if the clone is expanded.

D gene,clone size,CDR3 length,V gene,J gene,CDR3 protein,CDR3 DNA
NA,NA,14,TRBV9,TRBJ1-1,CASSPQQENTEAFF,TGTGCCAGCAGCCCTCAACAGGAGAACACTGAAGCTTTCTTT
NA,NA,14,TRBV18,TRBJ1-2,CASSPLGGGYGYTF,TGTGCCAGCTCACCCCTAGGGGGGGGCTATGGCTACACCTTC
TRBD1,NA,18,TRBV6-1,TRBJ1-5,CASSEVGQGGYSNQPQHF,TGTGCCAGCAGTGAAGTGGGACAGGGGGGATATAGCAATCAGCCCCAGCATTTT
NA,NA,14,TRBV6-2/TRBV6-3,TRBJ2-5,CASSRRRGGETQYF,TGTGCCAGCAGTCGACGGAGGGGGGGTGAGACCCAGTACTTC
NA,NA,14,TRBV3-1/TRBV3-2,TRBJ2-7,CASSQKGIIYEQYF,TGTGCCAGCAGCCAAAAGGGGATTATCTACGAGCAGTACTTC
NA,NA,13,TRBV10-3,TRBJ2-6,CAISPSGANVLTF,TGTGCCATCAGTCCTTCTGGGGCCAACGTCCTGACTTTC
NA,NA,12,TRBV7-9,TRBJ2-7,CASSLKDTTQYF,TGTGCCAGCAGCTTAAAGGACACCACTCAGTACTTC
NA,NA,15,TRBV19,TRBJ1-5,CASRGAGAQNQPQHF,TGTGCCAGTAGAGGAGCAGGGGCGCAAAATCAGCCCCAGCATTTT
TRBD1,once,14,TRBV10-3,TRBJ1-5,CATRQGPRNQPQHF,TGTGCCACCAGACAGGGTCCGCGCAATCAGCCCCAGCATTTT
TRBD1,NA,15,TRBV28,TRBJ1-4,CASSATHRGGEKLFF,TGTGCCAGCAGTGCAACCCACAGGGGGGGGGAAAAACTGTTTTTT
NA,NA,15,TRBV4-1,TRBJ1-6,CASSQEDRTLIPLHF,TGCGCCAGCAGCCAAGAAGACAGGACCCTAATTCCCCTCCACTTT
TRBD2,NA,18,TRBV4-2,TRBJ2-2,CASSPRGQRGGPAGELFF,TGTGCCAGCAGCCCACGCGGGCAGCGGGGGGGCCCCGCCGGGGAGCTGTTTTTT
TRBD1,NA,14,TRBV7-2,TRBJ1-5,CASSTGTDSLVQHF,TGTGCCAGCAGCACTGGGACAGACTCCCTCGTCCAGCATTTT
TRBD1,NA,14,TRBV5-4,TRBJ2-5,CASSSQGAGETQYF,TGTGCCAGCAGCTCACAGGGGGCGGGGGAGACCCAGTACTTC
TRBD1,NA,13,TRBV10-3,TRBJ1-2,CAITLGQSYGYTF,TGTGCCATCACCCTGGGACAGAGCTATGGCTACACCTTC
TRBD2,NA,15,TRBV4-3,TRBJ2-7,CASSNGLAGSYEQYF,TGCGCCAGCAGCAATGGCCTAGCGGGGTCCTACGAGCAGTACTTC
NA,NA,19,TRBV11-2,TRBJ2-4,CASSLTPVADTLAKNIQYF,TGTGCCAGCAGCTTAACCCCCGTAGCGGATACCCTAGCCAAAAACATTCAGTACTTC
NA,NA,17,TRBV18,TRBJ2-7,CASSLYPPRTGRDEQYF,TGTGCCAGCTCACTCTACCCTCCTCGGACAGGGAGGGACGAGCAGTACTTC
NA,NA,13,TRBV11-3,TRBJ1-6,CASSLVRNSPLHF,TGTGCCAGCAGCTTGGTGCGGAATTCACCCCTCCACTTT
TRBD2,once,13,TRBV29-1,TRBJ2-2,CSVGTSGMGELFF,TGCAGCGTTGGGACTAGTGGTATGGGGGAGCTGTTTTTT
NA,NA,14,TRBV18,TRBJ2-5,CASSPPLEVETQYF,TGTGCCAGCTCACCACCGTTGGAGGTGGAGACCCAGTACTTC
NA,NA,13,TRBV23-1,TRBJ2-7,CASRFRGFHEQYF,TGCGCCAGCAGGTTTAGGGGGTTCCACGAGCAGTACTTC
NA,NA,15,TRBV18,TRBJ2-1,CASSPGLQDHNEQFF,TGTGCCAGCTCACCGGGACTCCAGGACCACAATGAGCAGTTCTTC
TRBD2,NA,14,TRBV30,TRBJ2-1,CAWSVGGGAHEQFF,TGTGCCTGGAGTGTGGGCGGGGGGGCCCATGAGCAGTTCTTC
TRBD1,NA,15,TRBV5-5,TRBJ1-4,CASSGTGTANEKLFF,TGTGCCAGCAGCGGAACCGGGACAGCTAATGAAAAACTGTTTTTT
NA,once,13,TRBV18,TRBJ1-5,CASSPDSNQPQHF,TGTGCCAGCTCACCGGACAGTAATCAGCCCCAGCATTTT
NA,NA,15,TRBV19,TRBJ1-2,CASSIRDTSNYGYTF,TGTGCCAGTAGTATCCGGGACACCTCTAACTATGGCTACACCTTC
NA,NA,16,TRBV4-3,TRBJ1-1,CASSQGGAGTNTEAFF,TGCGCCAGCAGCCAAGGAGGGGCGGGGACGAACACTGAAGCTTTCTTT
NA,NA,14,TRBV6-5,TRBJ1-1,CASISRGENTEAFF,TGTGCCAGCATCTCCAGGGGCGAGAACACTGAAGCTTTCTTT
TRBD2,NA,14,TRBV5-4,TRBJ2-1,CASSGLAAYNEQFF,TGTGCCAGCAGTGGACTAGCAGCTTACAATGAGCAGTTCTTC
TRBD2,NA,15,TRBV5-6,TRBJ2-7,CASSLYWGGSYEQYF,TGTGCCAGCAGCTTGTACTGGGGGGGATCCTACGAGCAGTACTTC
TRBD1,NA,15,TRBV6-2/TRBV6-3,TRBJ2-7,CASSFTTGQRSGQYF,TGTGCCAGCAGTTTCACGACAGGGCAGAGGTCGGGGCAGTACTTC
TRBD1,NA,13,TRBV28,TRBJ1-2,CASSPGDRDGYTF,TGTGCCAGCAGTCCGGGGGACAGGGACGGCTACACCTTC
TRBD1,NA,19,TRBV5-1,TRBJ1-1,CASSPDGGDQGAKNTEAFF,TGCGCCAGCAGCCCCGATGGGGGAGACCAGGGGGCAAAGAACACTGAAGCTTTCTTT
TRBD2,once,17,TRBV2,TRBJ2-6,CASSASGGALGANVLTF,TGTGCCAGCAGTGCCAGCGGGGGGGCCTTGGGGGCCAACGTCCTGACTTTC
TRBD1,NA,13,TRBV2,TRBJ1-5,CASSYDRGQPQHF,TGTGCCAGCAGTTATGACAGGGGCCAGCCCCAGCATTTT
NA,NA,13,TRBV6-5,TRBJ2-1,CASSWTINNEQFF,TGTGCCAGCAGTTGGACAATTAACAATGAGCAGTTCTTC
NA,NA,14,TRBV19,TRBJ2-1,CASSMHPTGNEQFF,TGTGCCAGTAGTATGCACCCGACGGGCAATGAGCAGTTCTTC
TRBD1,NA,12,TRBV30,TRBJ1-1,CAWRGDRGQAFF,TGTGCCTGGAGGGGAGACAGGGGGCAAGCTTTCTTT
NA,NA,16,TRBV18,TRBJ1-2,CASSPVVGSSNYGYTF,TGTGCCAGCTCACCGGTCGTGGGTAGCTCTAACTATGGCTACACCTTC
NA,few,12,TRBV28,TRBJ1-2,CASSFGEAGYTF,TGTGCCAGCAGTTTTGGGGAGGCTGGCTACACCTTC
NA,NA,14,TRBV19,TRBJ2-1,CASTPNGAYNEQFF,TGTGCCAGTACCCCCAACGGAGCGTACAATGAGCAGTTCTTC
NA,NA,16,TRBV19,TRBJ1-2,CASSAAGEPTNYGYTF,TGTGCCAGTAGCGCAGCGGGGGAGCCTACTAACTATGGCTACACCTTC
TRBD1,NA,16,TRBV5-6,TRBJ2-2,CASSLVGTGSTGELFF,TGTGCCAGCAGCTTGGTGGGGACAGGGAGCACCGGGGAGCTGTTTTTT
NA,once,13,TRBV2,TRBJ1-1,CASSEAGKTEAFF,TGTGCCAGCAGTGAAGCCGGGAAGACTGAAGCTTTCTTT
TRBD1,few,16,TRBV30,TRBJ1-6,CASRGTVGSYNSPLHF,TGTGCCAGCAGAGGGACAGTGGGATCCTATAATTCACCCCTCCACTTT
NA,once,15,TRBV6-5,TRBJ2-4,CASSYSREPKNIQYF,TGTGCCAGCAGTTACTCCCGGGAGCCCAAAAACATTCAGTACTTC
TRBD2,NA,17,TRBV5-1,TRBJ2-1,CASSVRRLAGGYNEQFF,TGCGCCAGCTCCGTTAGAAGACTAGCGGGGGGTTACAATGAGCAGTTCTTC
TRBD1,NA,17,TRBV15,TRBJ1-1,CATSRDMRRQGVPEAFF,TGTGCCACCAGCAGAGATATGAGGAGACAGGGGGTTCCTGAAGCTTTCTTT
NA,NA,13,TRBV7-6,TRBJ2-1,CASSPVTSNEQFF,TGTGCCAGCAGCCCGGTAACCTCCAATGAGCAGTTCTTC
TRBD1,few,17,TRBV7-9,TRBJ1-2,CASTHRDSDPLLYGYTF,TGTGCCAGCACCCACCGGGACAGTGACCCCCTACTATACGGCTACACCTTC
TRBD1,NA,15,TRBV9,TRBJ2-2,CASSVRTGITGELFF,TGTGCCAGCAGCGTCCGGACAGGGATTACCGGGGAGCTGTTTTTT
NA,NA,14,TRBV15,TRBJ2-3,CATSRAGKGDSQYF,TGTGCCACCAGCAGAGCGGGTAAGGGGGATTCGCAGTATTTT
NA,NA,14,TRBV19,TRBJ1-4,CASSLGPRGEKLFF,TGTGCCAGTAGTCTCGGCCCTCGGGGGGAAAAACTGTTTTTT